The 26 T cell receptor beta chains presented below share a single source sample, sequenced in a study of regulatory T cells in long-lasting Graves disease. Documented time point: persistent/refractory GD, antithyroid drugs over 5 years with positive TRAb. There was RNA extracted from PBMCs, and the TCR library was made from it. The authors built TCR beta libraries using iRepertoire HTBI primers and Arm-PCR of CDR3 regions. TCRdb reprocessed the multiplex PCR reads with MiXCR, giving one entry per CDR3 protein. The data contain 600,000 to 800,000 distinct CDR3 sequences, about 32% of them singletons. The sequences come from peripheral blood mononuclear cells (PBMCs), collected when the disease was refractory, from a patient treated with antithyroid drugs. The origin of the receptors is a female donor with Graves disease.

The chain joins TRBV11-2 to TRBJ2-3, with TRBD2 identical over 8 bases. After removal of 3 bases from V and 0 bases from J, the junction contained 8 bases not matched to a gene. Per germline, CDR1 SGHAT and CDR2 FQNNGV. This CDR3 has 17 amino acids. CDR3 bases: TGTGCCAGCAGCTTGTCGGGAGGGGATTCTAGCACAGATACGCAGTATTTT. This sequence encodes CASSLSGGDSSTDTQYF.

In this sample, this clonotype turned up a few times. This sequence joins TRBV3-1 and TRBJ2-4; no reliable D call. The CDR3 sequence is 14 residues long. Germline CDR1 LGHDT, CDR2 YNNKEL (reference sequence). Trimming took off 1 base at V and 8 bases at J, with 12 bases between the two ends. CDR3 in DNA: TGTGCCAGCAGCCAAGGCCAGGTCTCGGACATTCAGTACTTC. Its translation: CASSQGQVSDIQYF.

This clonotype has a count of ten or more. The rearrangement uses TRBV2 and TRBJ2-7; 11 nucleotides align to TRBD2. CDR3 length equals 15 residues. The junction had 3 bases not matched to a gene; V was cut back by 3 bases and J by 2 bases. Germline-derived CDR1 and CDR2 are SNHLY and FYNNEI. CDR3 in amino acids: CASSEETSGTYEQYF. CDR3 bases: TGTGCCAGCAGTGAGGAGACTAGCGGGACCTACGAGCAGTACTTC. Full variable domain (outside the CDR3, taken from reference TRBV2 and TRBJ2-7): EPEVTQTPSHQVTQMGQEVILRCVPISNHLYFYWYRQILGQKVEFLVSFYNNEISEKSEIFDDQFSVERPDGSNFTLKIRSTKLEDSAMYFCASSEETSGTYEQYFGPGTRLTVT.

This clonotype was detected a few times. CDR3 sequence: CASSEWGQRSGNTIYF. The CDR3 DNA reads as TGTGCCAGCAGTGAATGGGGACAGCGCTCTGGAAACACCATATATTTT. The rearrangement links TRBV2 to TRBJ1-3; 7 bases line up with TRBD1. V lost 2 bases to trimming and J lost 0 bases; unmatched junction nucleotides: 4. The germline gives CDR1 SNHLY, CDR2 FYNNEI. The CDR3 has 16 amino acids.

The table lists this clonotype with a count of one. The CDR3 region is CASSFGSGAAGELFF. The CDR3 DNA follows: TGCGCCAGCAGCTTTGGTTCAGGGGCCGCCGGGGAGCTGTTTTTT. The chain combines TRBV5-1 with TRBJ2-2; weak D call: TRBD1 (6 bases). V lost 2 bases to trimming and J lost 6 bases, with 14 bases between them. This CDR3 spans 15 amino acids. Germline CDR1 and CDR2: SGHRS and YFSETQ.

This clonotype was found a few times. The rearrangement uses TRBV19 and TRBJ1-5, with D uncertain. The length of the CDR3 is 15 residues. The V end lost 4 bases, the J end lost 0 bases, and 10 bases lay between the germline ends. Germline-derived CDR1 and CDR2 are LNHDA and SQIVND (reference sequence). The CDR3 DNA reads TGTGCCAGTAGTAAAACAGACAATAGCAATCAGCCCCAGCATTTT. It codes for CASSKTDNSNQPQHF.

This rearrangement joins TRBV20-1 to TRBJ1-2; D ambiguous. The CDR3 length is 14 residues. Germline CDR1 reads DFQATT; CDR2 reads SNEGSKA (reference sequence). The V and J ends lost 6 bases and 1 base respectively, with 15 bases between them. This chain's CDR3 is CSAFFPGRNYGYTF. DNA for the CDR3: TGCAGTGCGTTTTTCCCTGGGCGTAACTATGGCTACACCTTC.

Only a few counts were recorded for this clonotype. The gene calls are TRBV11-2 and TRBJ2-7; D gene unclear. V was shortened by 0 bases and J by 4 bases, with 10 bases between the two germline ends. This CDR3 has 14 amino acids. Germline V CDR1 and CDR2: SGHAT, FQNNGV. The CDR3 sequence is CASSLDTKLYEQYF. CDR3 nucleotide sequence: TGTGCCAGCAGCTTAGACACGAAATTATACGAGCAGTACTTC.

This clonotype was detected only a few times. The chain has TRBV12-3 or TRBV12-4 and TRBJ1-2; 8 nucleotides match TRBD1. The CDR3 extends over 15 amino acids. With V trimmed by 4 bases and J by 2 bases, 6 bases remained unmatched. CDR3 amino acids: CASSSRTGMNYGYTF. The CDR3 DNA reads TGTGCCAGCAGTTCCCGGACAGGGATGAACTATGGCTACACCTTC.

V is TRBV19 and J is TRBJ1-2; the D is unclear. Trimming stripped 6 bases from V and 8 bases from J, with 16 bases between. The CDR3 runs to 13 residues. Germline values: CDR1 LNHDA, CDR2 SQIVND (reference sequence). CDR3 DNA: TGTGCCAGTAGATCCGACAAGGCTTTAGGCTACACCTTC. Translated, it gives CASRSDKALGYTF. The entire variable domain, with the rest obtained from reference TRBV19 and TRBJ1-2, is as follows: DGGITQSPKYLFRKEGQNVTLSCEQNLNHDAMYWYRQDPGQGLRLIYYSQIVNDFQKGDIAEGYSVSREKKESFPLTVTSAQKNPTAFYLCASRSDKALGYTFGSGTRLTVV.

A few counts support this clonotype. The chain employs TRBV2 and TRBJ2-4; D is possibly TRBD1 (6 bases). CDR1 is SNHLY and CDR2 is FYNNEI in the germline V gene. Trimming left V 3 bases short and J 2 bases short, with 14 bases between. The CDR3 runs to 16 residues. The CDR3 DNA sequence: TGTGCCAGCAGTGATACAGGGATGAGGACCAAAAACATTCAGTACTTC. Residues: CASSDTGMRTKNIQYF. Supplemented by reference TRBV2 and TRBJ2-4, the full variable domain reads EPEVTQTPSHQVTQMGQEVILRCVPISNHLYFYWYRQILGQKVEFLVSFYNNEISEKSEIFDDQFSVERPDGSNFTLKIRSTKLEDSAMYFCASSDTGMRTKNIQYFGAGTRLSVL.

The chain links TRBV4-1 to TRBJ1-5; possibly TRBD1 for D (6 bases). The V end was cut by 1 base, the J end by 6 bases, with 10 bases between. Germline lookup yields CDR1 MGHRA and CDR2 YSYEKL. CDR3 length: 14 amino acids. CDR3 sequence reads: CASSQARGGQPQHF. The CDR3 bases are TGCGCCAGCAGCCAAGCCAGGGGAGGTCAGCCCCAGCATTTT.

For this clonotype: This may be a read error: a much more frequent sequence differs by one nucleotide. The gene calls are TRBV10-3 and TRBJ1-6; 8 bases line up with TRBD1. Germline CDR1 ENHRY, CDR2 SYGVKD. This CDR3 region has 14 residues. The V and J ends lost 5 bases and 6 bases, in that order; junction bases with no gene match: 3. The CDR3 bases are TGTGCCATCAGTCTGGACAGGGCTAATTCACCCCTCCACTTT. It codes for CAISLDRANSPLHF.

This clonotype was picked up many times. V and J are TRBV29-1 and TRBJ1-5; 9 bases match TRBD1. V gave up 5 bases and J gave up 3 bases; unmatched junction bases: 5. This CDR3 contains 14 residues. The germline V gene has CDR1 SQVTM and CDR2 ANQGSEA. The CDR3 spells CSVKTGGHNQPQHF. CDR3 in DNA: TGCAGCGTTAAGACAGGGGGGCACAATCAGCCCCAGCATTTT.

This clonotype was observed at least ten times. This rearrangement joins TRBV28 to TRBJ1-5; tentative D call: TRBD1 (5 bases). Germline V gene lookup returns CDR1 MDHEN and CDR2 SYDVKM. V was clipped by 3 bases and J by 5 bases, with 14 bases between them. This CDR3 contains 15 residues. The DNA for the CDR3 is TGTGCCAGCAGTTTGAGGTCAGGGTATGATCAGCCCCAGCATTTT. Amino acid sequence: CASSLRSGYDQPQHF.

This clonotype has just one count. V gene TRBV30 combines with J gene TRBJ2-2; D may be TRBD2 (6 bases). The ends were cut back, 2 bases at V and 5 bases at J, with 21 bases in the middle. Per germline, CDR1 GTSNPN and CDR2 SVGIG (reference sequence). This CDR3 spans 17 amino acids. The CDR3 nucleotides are TGTGCCTGGAGTCGGGCGTCTGGAACTAGCCGGACCGGGGAGCTGTTTTTT. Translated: CAWSRASGTSRTGELFF.

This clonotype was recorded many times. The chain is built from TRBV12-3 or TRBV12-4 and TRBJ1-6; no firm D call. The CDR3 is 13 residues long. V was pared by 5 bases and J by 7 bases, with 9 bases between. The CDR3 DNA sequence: TGTGCCAGCAGTCTATTCGGCAATTCACCCCTCCACTTT. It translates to CASSLFGNSPLHF.

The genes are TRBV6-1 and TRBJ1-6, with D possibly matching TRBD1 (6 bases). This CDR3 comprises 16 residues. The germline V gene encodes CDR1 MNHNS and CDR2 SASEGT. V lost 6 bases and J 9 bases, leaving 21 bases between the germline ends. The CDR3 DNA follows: TGTGCCAGCAGCCGATCGTCCGGGACACCTATTTCACCCCTCCACTTT. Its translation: CASSRSSGTPISPLHF.

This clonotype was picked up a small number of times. The CDR3: CASSRGHGNQPQHF. The DNA of the CDR3 is TGTGCCAGCAGCCGCGGGCACGGCAATCAGCCCCAGCATTTT. The chain recombines TRBV3-1 with TRBJ1-5; no reliable D call. V was pared by 4 bases and J by 2 bases, with 9 bases between. This CDR3 region has 14 residues. Germline V CDR1 and CDR2: LGHDT, YNNKEL (reference sequence).

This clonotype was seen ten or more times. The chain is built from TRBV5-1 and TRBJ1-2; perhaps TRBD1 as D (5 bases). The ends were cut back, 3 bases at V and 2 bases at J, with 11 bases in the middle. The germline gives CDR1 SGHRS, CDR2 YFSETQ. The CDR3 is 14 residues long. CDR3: CASSSDDRNYGYTF. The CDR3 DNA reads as TGCGCCAGCAGCTCCGATGACAGAAACTATGGCTACACCTTC.

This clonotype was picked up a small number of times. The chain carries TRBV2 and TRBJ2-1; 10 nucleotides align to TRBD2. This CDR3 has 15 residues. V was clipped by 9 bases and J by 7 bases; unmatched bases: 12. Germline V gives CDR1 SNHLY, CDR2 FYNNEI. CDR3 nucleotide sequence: TGTGCCAGTAAGGGGAGTAGCGGGAGGAAAAATGAGCAGTTCTTC. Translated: CASKGSSGRKNEQFF.

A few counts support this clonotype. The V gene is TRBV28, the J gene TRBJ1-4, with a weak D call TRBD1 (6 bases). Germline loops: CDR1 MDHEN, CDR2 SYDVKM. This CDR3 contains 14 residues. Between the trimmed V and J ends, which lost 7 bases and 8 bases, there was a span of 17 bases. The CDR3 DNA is TGTGCCAGCAATCGGGACACCCTCGGGGAAAAACTGTTTTTT. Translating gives CASNRDTLGEKLFF.

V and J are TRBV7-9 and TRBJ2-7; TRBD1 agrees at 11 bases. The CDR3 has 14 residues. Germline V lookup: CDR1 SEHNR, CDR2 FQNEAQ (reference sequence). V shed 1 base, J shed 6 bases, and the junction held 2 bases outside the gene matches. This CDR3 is CASSLVGTGGEQYF. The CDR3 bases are TGTGCCAGCAGCTTAGTGGGGACAGGGGGCGAGCAGTACTTC.

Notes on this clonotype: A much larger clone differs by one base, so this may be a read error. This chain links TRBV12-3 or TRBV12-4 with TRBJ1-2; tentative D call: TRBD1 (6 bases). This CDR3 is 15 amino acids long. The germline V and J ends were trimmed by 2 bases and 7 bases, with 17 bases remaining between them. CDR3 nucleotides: TGTGCCAGCAGTTTAAGGGGGGCGTCCTTATGTGGCTACACCTTC. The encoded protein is CASSLRGASLCGYTF.

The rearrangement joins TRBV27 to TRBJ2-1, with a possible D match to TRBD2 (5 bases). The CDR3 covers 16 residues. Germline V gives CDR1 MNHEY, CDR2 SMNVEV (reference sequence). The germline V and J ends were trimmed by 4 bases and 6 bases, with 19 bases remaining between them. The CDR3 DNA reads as TGTGCCAGCAGTTACTCGGCGGGTACGCTAGGCAATGAGCAGTTCTTC. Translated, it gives CASSYSAGTLGNEQFF.

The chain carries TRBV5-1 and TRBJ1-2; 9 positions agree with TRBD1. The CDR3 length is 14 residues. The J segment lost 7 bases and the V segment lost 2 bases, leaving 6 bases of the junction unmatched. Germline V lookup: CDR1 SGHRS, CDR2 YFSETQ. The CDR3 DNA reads TGCGCCAGCAGCTTTGGACAGGGGCTGACTGGCTACACCTTC. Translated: CASSFGQGLTGYTF.